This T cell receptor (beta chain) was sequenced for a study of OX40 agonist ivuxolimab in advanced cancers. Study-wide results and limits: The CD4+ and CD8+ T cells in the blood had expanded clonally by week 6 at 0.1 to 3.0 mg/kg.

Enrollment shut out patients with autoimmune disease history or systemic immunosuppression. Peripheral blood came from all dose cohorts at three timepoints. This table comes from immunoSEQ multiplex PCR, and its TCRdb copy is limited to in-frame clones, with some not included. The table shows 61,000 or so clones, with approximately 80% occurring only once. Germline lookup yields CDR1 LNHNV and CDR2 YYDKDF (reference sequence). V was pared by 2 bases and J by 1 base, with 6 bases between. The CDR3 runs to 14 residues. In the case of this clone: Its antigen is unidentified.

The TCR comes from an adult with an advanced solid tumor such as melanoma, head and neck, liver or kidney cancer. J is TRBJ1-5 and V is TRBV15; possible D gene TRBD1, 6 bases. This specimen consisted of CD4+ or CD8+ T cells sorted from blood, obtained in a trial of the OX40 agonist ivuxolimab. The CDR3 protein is CATSRQGSNQPQHF. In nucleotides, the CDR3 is TGTGCCACCAGCAGACAGGGGAGCAATCAGCCCCAGCATTTT.